This is a list of T cell receptor beta chains from one sample in a study of cytomegalovirus exposure and HLA in healthy donors. Assay used: immunoSEQ multiplex PCR; TCRdb lists only in-frame clones, some missing. The top ten hold about 1.6% of the sample, which has approximately 160,000 clones, more than 75% seen once. The sample taken for sequencing was PBMCs. Every receptor here comes from a girl aged 5-17 years in good health and CMV-seropositive. Each CDR3 is given with its conserved first and last residue. A D gene is named only where the DNA matches it firmly. Size values are once, few and many counts, or a class for expanded clones, and some rows have none.

v_call	d_call	j_call	clone_size	cdr3_nt	cdr3_aa
TRBV6-6	TRBD2	TRBJ2-7	NA	TGTGCCAGCAGGGTTACTAGCGGCTACGAGCAGTACTTC	CASRVTSGYEQYF
TRBV19	TRBD2	TRBJ2-2	NA	TGTGCCAGTAGTATAGGGGCGGGAGTATACACCGGGGAGCTGTTTTTT	CASSIGAGVYTGELFF
TRBV5-5	TRBD1	TRBJ1-1	NA	TGTGCCAGCAGCTTGAGGGCAGGGGGCGATACTGAAGCTTTCTTT	CASSLRAGGDTEAFF
TRBV27	TRBD1	TRBJ1-4	NA	TGTGCCAGCAGGCCGGGACAGGGTCTCGGAAAACTGTTTTTT	CASRPGQGLGKLFF
TRBV19	NA	TRBJ2-7	NA	TGTGCCAGTAGTATAGGTCGGGGTTCCTACGAGCAGTACTTC	CASSIGRGSYEQYF
TRBV7-8	TRBD1	TRBJ1-1	NA	TGTGCCAGCAGCTTAGCGGGCAGGGGGCGGACTGAAGCTTTCTTT	CASSLAGRGRTEAFF
TRBV19	NA	TRBJ1-1	NA	TGTGCCAGTAGTCCCGGACAGCAATTTGAAGCTTTCTTT	CASSPGQQFEAFF
TRBV6-1	NA	TRBJ1-1	many	TGTGCCAGCGGGCAACGGAACACTGAAGCTTTCTTT	CASGQRNTEAFF
TRBV4-2	NA	TRBJ1-1	NA	TGTGCCAGCAGCCAAGGTTGGGCAGAGAACACTGAAGCTTTCTTT	CASSQGWAENTEAFF
TRBV10-3	TRBD1	TRBJ1-5	NA	TGTGCCATCAGCGGACAGGGCAATCAGCCCCAGCATTTT	CAISGQGNQPQHF
TRBV14	NA	TRBJ2-3	NA	TGTGCCAGCGGGTTCGGCGGTACTAGCACAGATACGCAGTATTTT	CASGFGGTSTDTQYF
TRBV4-1	NA	TRBJ1-2	NA	TGCGCCAGCAGCCAAGATCGGGTAACGGCATACTATGGCTACACCTTC	CASSQDRVTAYYGYTF
TRBV6-5	NA	TRBJ1-2	NA	TGTGCCAGCAGTTACGCCAGAAAAGCTAACTATGGCTACACCTTC	CASSYARKANYGYTF
TRBV2	NA	TRBJ1-1	NA	TGTGCCAGCAGTGGGCAACCGAACACTGAAGCTTTCTTT	CASSGQPNTEAFF
TRBV30	TRBD1	TRBJ2-7	NA	TGTGCCTGGAGAGGACAGGCCTACGAGCAGTACTTC	CAWRGQAYEQYF
TRBV4-2	NA	TRBJ2-2	NA	TGTGCCAGCAGCCAAGATGTGCGCAGGGAGCTGTTTTTT	CASSQDVRRELFF
TRBV4-1	NA	TRBJ2-1	NA	TGCGCCAGCAGCCAAGATGCCCGGGGTTGGGAGCAGTTCTTC	CASSQDARGWEQFF
TRBV5-6	TRBD2	TRBJ2-7	NA	TGTGCCAGCAGCCGTAGGACTAGCGGGAGTAAATACGAGCAGTACTTC	CASSRRTSGSKYEQYF
TRBV15	TRBD2	TRBJ2-7	NA	TGTGCCACCAGCAGAGCGGGGGGACTAGATAAAACACAGTACTTC	CATSRAGGLDKTQYF
TRBV5-1	NA	TRBJ1-4	NA	TGCGCCAGCAGCTTGGGGTCAGCTAATGAAAAACTGTTTTTT	CASSLGSANEKLFF
TRBV11-3	NA	TRBJ2-1	NA	TGTGCCAGCAGCTTAGGAGTAACGCGGAACAATGAGCAGTTCTTC	CASSLGVTRNNEQFF
TRBV14	TRBD1	TRBJ1-4	NA	TGTGCCAGCAGCCAAAGGTTGACAGGGTACGAAAAACTGTTTTTT	CASSQRLTGYEKLFF
TRBV29-1	TRBD1	TRBJ2-1	once	TGCAGCACCCGACAGGGATCGACATGGGATACGGTCAATGAGCAGTTCTTC	CSTRQGSTWDTVNEQFF
TRBV11-2	TRBD1	TRBJ1-2	NA	TGTGCCAGCAGCCTCCGACAGGGGTCGTATGGCTACACCTTC	CASSLRQGSYGYTF
TRBV5-1	NA	TRBJ2-5	once	TGCGCCAGCAGACCCGACAGTCAAGAGACCCAGTACTTC	CASRPDSQETQYF
TRBV7-9	NA	TRBJ2-7	NA	TGTGCCAGCAGCTTACCAGCCTACGAGCAGTACTTC	CASSLPAYEQYF
TRBV7-9	TRBD1	TRBJ2-2	NA	TGTGCCAGCAGCTTCGAGTTTGGGGGACAGGAGCCCGGGGAGCTGTTTTTT	CASSFEFGGQEPGELFF
TRBV5-6	NA	TRBJ1-5	once	TGTGCCAGCAGCTGGTGGGGGCCTACTCAGCCCCAGCATTTT	CASSWWGPTQPQHF
TRBV5-6	NA	TRBJ1-1	NA	TGTGCCAGCAGCTCAGGATACACTGAAGCTTTCTTT	CASSSGYTEAFF
TRBV27	TRBD1	TRBJ2-7	NA	TGTGCCAGCAGGGGACAGGCCGCCTCCTACGAGCAGTACTTC	CASRGQAASYEQYF
TRBV19	NA	TRBJ1-2	NA	TGTGCCAGTAACCGAGGCTATGGCTACACCTTC	CASNRGYGYTF